The rows below give T cell receptor beta chains drawn from one sample of a study of molecular identifiers for immune sequencing clone quantification. TCRdb re-analysed the PCR reads in MiXCR, keeping a single row per CDR3 protein. The repertoire includes under 800,000 distinct CDR3 sequences, 25% of them detected once, and 0.78% sits in the top ten. Sequenced sample: naive CD8+ T cells from blood, with Jurkat cell RNA spiked in. Receptor source: a human donor in good health. Some libraries in this study had Jurkat cell RNA spiked in. The CDR3 runs from the conserved cysteine through the conserved F or W. D genes are given only for firm matches. Part of the rows lack a size; the others show once, few, many or a class for expanded clones.

d_gene	v_gene	j_gene	abundance	CDR3aa	CDR3nt
TRBD1	TRBV7-8	TRBJ2-7	many	CASSLAFFRDRPYEQYF	TGTGCCAGCAGCTTAGCCTTTTTTCGGGACAGGCCCTACGAGCAGTACTTC
TRBD1	TRBV7-9	TRBJ1-4	many	CASGFRDSHEKLFF	TGTGCCAGCGGATTCCGGGACAGTCATGAAAAACTGTTTTTT
-	TRBV4-2	TRBJ2-7	many	CASSQGSPGYEQYF	TGTGCCAGCAGCCAAGGGTCTCCAGGCTACGAGCAGTACTTC
TRBD1	TRBV5-4	TRBJ2-7	few	CASSLGQGDTYEQYF	TGTGCCAGCAGCTTGGGCCAGGGGGATACCTACGAGCAGTACTTC
TRBD1	TRBV18	TRBJ2-7	few	CASSQWDRVSEQYF	TGTGCCAGCTCACAATGGGACAGGGTTAGCGAGCAGTACTTC
TRBD2	TRBV5-3	TRBJ2-1	-	CARRNLRDGGSGYNGEQFF	TGTGCCAGAAGGAATCTTCGGGACGGGGGTAGCGGGTATAACGGTGAGCAGTTCTTC
TRBD2	TRBV4-1	TRBJ2-1	few	CASSQVSGGLNNEQFF	TGCGCCAGCAGCCAAGTTAGCGGGGGCCTAAACAATGAGCAGTTCTTC
TRBD1	TRBV27	TRBJ1-1	-	CAGSWTGMNTEAFF	TGTGCCGGCAGTTGGACAGGGATGAACACTGAAGCTTTCTTT
-	TRBV20-1	TRBJ2-7	few	CSARPGRSSYEQYF	TGCAGTGCTAGACCCGGACGCAGCTCCTACGAGCAGTACTTC
-	TRBV7-9	TRBJ2-1	few	CASSPTNSLGQFF	TGTGCCAGCAGCCCTACAAACTCCCTCGGGCAGTTCTTC
-	TRBV7-8	TRBJ2-5	few	CASSVRGTEVVQETQYF	TGTGCCAGCAGCGTAAGGGGGACGGAAGTCGTCCAAGAGACCCAGTACTTC
TRBD2	TRBV30	TRBJ2-7	-	CAWSASGSYEQYF	TGTGCCTGGAGTGCTAGCGGGTCCTACGAGCAGTACTTC
-	TRBV5-1	TRBJ1-1	many	CASSLGAPTEAFF	TGTGCCAGCAGCTTAGGGGCCCCCACTGAAGCTTTCTTT
TRBD1	TRBV5-6	TRBJ2-4	-	CASSWTGSGIQYF	TGTGCCAGCAGCTGGACAGGGTCCGGCATTCAGTACTTC
-	TRBV9	TRBJ1-2	many	CASSVGRAPDYGYTF	TGTGCCAGCAGCGTAGGCCGGGCGCCGGACTATGGCTACACCTTC
TRBD1	TRBV7-6	TRBJ2-7	-	CASSFSPLTGTRERYF	TGTGCCAGCAGCTTTAGCCCGTTGACAGGGACGAGGGAGCGGTACTTC
TRBD1	TRBV6-1	TRBJ2-7	few	CASSPLTGLSSYEQYF	TGTGCCAGCAGCCCCTTGACAGGGTTGAGCTCCTACGAGCAGTACTTC
TRBD1	TRBV7-9	TRBJ2-1	many	CASSRGQGNEQFF	TGTGCCAGCAGCAGGGGACAGGGGAATGAGCAGTTCTTC
-	TRBV3-1	TRBJ2-7	-	CASSPGTYKQYF	TGTGCCAGCAGCCCAGGGACTTACAAGCAGTACTTC
-	TRBV6-1	TRBJ1-5	many	CASSGSQGNQPQHF	TGTGCCAGCAGTGGGTCGCAAGGGAATCAGCCCCAGCATTTT
-	TRBV20-1	TRBJ1-3	many	CSAREIQRGSGNTIYF	TGCAGTGCTAGAGAGATCCAGAGAGGATCTGGAAACACCATATATTTT
TRBD2	TRBV7-9	TRBJ2-3	many	CASSPPKPDWAGGSTDTQYF	TGTGCCAGCAGCCCACCCAAACCCGACTGGGCGGGGGGATCCACAGATACGCAGTATTTT
-	TRBV7-9	TRBJ2-2	few	CASSLPSPGTGELFF	TGTGCCAGCAGCTTACCCTCCCCGGGCACCGGGGAGCTGTTTTTT
-	TRBV4-3	TRBJ1-6	few	CASSQDRGFGSPLHF	TGCGCCAGCAGCCAAGATCGTGGGTTCGGGTCACCCCTCCACTTT
-	TRBV6-1	TRBJ2-4	many	CATFLLAKNIQYF	TGTGCCACCTTTCTACTAGCCAAAAACATTCAGTACTTC
TRBD2	TRBV20-1	TRBJ2-3	-	CSVEETGASGRWIGDTQYF	TGCAGTGTAGAAGAAACCGGGGCTAGCGGGAGATGGATCGGGGATACGCAGTATTTT
-	TRBV4-3	TRBJ1-2	few	CASSPQSAGPVYGYTF	TGCGCCAGCAGCCCCCAATCCGCAGGGCCGGTCTATGGCTACACCTTC
-	TRBV6-1	TRBJ1-6	few	CASSTQDPYNSPLHF	TGTGCCAGCAGTACCCAGGACCCCTATAATTCACCCCTCCACTTT
TRBD1	TRBV3-1	TRBJ2-5	-	CASSQDGTGEETQYF	TGTGCCAGCAGCCAAGACGGGACAGGGGAAGAGACCCAGTACTTC
TRBD1	TRBV13	TRBJ1-2	-	CASSLAGTGYGYTF	TGTGCCAGCAGCTTAGCCGGGACAGGATATGGCTACACCTTC
-	TRBV27	TRBJ1-1	many	CASKTNTEAFF	TGTGCCAGCAAAACGAACACTGAAGCTTTCTTT
-	TRBV20-1	TRBJ2-7	-	CSARDFRHNSYEQYF	TGCAGTGCTAGAGATTTTCGACACAACTCCTACGAGCAGTACTTC
-	TRBV20-1	TRBJ2-2	-	CSASVENTGALFF	TGCAGTGCGAGTGTCGAGAACACCGGGGCGCTGTTTTTT
-	TRBV30	TRBJ2-7	many	CAWSVLRSYEQYF	TGTGCCTGGAGTGTACTTAGGTCGTACGAGCAGTACTTC
-	TRBV6-2/TRBV6-3	TRBJ2-7	many	CASSSGTPGYEQYF	TGTGCCAGCAGTTCCGGGACGCCGGGCTACGAGCAGTACTTC
-	TRBV14	TRBJ2-2	few	CASSQDTGPSGTGELFF	TGTGCCAGCAGCCAAGATACGGGTCCCAGCGGCACCGGGGAGCTGTTTTTT
-	TRBV19	TRBJ2-7	-	CASSTLGGHEQYF	TGTGCCAGTAGTACCCTTGGGGGCCACGAGCAGTACTTC
TRBD2	TRBV7-2	TRBJ2-7	-	CASSLDPHRGSSYEQYF	TGTGCCAGCAGCTTAGACCCGCACCGCGGGAGCTCCTACGAGCAGTACTTC
-	TRBV14	TRBJ1-1	many	CASSHGGRGTEAFF	TGTGCCAGCAGCCACGGGGGGCGCGGCACTGAAGCTTTCTTT
-	TRBV13	TRBJ1-1	few	CASSSGPMNTEAFF	TGTGCCAGCAGCTCGGGACCGATGAACACTGAAGCTTTCTTT
-	TRBV6-2/TRBV6-3	TRBJ2-2	few	CASRAGRTGELFF	TGTGCCAGCAGGGCAGGGCGAACCGGGGAGCTGTTTTTT
-	TRBV20-1	TRBJ2-3	few	CSARGGATDTQYF	TGCAGTGCTAGAGGTGGGGCCACAGATACGCAGTATTTT
TRBD2	TRBV20-1	TRBJ2-7	many	CSATWTSGSYEQYF	TGCAGTGCTACCTGGACTAGCGGGAGCTACGAGCAGTACTTC
TRBD1	TRBV25-1	TRBJ2-7	many	CASSGPRTGSYEQYF	TGTGCCAGCAGTGGACCCCGGACAGGCTCCTACGAGCAGTACTTC
-	TRBV4-3	TRBJ2-7	-	CASSQSRGSLGEQYF	TGCGCCAGCAGCCAATCCCGTGGGAGCTTGGGCGAGCAGTACTTC
-	TRBV28	TRBJ2-7	-	CASSSRQDPYEQYF	TGTGCCAGCAGTTCCCGACAGGACCCCTACGAGCAGTACTTC
-	TRBV15	TRBJ1-2	many	CATSRSSTANSYGYTF	TGTGCCACCAGCAGATCTAGTACTGCAAATTCGTACGGCTACACCTTC
-	TRBV11-2	TRBJ1-1	-	CASSLIVWNTEAFF	TGTGCCAGCAGCTTAATCGTGTGGAACACTGAAGCTTTCTTT
TRBD1	TRBV13	TRBJ1-5	-	CASSTGEGPPPHF	TGTGCCAGCAGCACAGGGGAGGGTCCGCCCCCGCATTTT
-	TRBV27	TRBJ2-7	-	CASSTMGEQNF	TGTGCCAGCTCCACGATGGGTGAGCAGAACTTC
-	TRBV6-1	TRBJ2-3	-	CASSRGFSADTQYF	TGTGCCAGCAGTCGCGGGTTTAGCGCAGATACGCAGTATTTT
-	TRBV11-2	TRBJ2-5	few	CASSLGASQETQYF	TGTGCCAGCAGCTTGGGGGCCTCCCAAGAGACCCAGTACTTC
TRBD1	TRBV27	TRBJ1-5	many	CATGGQGGNQPQHF	TGTGCCACCGGGGGACAGGGAGGCAATCAGCCCCAGCATTTT